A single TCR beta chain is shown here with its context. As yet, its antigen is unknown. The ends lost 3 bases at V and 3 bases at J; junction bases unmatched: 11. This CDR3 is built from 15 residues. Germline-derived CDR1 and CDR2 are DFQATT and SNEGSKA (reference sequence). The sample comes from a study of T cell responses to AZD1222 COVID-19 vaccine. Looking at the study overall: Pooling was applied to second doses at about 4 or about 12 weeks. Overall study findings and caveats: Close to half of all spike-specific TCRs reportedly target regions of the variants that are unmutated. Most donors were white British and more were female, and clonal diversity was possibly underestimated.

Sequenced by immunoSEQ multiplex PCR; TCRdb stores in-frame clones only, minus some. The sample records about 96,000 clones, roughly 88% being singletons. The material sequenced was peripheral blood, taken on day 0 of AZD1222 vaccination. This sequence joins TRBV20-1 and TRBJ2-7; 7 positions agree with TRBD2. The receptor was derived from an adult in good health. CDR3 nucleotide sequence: TGCAGTGCTAGTGATAGTGCAGGGAGGGGCTACGAGCAGTACTTC. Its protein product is CSASDSAGRGYEQYF.